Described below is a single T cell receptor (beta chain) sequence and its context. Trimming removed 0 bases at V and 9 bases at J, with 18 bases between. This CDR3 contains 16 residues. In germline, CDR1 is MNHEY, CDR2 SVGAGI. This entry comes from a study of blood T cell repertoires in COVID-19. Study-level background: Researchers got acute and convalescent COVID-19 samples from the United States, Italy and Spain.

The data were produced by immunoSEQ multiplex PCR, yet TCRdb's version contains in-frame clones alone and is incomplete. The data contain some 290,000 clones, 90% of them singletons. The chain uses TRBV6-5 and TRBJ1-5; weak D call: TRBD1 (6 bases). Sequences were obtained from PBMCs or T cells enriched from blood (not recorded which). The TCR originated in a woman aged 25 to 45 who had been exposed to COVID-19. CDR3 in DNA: TGTGCCAGCAGTTACTCGTCAGGGGCGGTCCTAGGGCCCCAGCATTTT. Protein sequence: CASSYSSGAVLGPQHF.